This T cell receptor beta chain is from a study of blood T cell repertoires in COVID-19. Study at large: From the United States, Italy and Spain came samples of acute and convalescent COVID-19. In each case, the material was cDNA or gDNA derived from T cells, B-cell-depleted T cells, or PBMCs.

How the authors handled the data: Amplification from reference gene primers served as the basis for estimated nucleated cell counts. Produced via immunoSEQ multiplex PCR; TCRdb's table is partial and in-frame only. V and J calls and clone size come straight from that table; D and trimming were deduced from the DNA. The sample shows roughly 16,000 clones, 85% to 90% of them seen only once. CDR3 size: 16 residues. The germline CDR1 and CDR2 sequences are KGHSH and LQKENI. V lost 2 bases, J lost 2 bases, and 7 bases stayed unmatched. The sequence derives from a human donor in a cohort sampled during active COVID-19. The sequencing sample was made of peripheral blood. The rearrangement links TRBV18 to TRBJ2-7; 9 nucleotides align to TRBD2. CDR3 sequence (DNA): TGTGCCAGCTCACCAGGTATTAGCGGGGGTACCTACGAGCAGTACTTC. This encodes CASSPGISGGTYEQYF. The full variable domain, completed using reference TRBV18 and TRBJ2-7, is NAGVMQNPRHLVRRRGQEARLRCSPMKGHSHVYWYRQLPEEGLKFMVYLQKENIIDESGMPKERFSAEFPKEGPSILRIQQVVRGDSAAYFCASSPGISGGTYEQYFGPGTRLTVT.